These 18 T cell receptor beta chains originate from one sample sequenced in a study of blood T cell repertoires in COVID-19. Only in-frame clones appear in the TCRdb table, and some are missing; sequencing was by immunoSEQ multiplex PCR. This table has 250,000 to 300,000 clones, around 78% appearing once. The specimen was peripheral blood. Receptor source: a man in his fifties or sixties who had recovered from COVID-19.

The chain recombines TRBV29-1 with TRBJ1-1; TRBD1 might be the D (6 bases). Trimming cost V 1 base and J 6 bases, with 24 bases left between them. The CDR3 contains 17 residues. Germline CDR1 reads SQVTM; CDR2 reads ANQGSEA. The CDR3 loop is CSVEAGARRGVSAEAFF. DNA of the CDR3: TGCAGCGTTGAAGCAGGGGCTCGAAGAGGTGTGAGCGCTGAAGCTTTCTTT.

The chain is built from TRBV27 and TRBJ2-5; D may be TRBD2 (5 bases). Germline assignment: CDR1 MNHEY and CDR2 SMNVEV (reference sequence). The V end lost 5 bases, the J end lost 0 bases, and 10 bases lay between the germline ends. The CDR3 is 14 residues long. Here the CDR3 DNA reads TGTGCCAGCAGTCCGGAGGAGTACCAAGAGACCCAGTACTTC. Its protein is CASSPEEYQETQYF.

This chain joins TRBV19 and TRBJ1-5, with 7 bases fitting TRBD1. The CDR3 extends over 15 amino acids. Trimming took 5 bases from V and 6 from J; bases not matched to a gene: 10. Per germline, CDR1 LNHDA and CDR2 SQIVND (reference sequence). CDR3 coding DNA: TGTGCCAGTAGTTTCATGACAGGGACGGGTCAGCCCCAGCATTTT. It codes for CASSFMTGTGQPQHF.

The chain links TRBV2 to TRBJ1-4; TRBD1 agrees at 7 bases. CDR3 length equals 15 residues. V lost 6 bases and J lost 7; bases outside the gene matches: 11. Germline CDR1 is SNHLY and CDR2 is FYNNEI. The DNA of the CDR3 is TGTGCCAGCAGCTTATTACCGGGACAGCGTGAAAAACTGTTTTTT. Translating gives CASSLLPGQREKLFF.

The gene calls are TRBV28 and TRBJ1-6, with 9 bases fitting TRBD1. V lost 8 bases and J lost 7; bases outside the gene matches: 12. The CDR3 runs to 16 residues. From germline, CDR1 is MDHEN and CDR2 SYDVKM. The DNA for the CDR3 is TGTGCCAGCGGGACAGGGAGGGCTCCCGACAATTCACCCCTCCACTTT. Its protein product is CASGTGRAPDNSPLHF.

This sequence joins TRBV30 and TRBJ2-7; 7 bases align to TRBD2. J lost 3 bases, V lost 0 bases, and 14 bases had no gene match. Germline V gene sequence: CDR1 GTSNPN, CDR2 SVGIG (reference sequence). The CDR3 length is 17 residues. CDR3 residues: CAWSVLGGASGIYEQYF. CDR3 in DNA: TGTGCCTGGAGTGTCCTTGGCGGTGCTAGCGGAATCTACGAGCAGTACTTC.

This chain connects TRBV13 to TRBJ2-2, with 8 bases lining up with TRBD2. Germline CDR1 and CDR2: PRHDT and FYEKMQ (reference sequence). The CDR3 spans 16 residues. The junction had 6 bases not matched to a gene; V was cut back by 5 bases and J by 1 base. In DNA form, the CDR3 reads TGTGCCAGCAGCCTGGAGCGGGGGCTGAACACCGGGGAGCTGTTTTTT. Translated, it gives CASSLERGLNTGELFF.

Here the CDR3 DNA reads TGTGCCAGCAGCTTAGGGGCCGTTGGGCAGCCCCAGCATTTT. Its translation: CASSLGAVGQPQHF. This chain links TRBV7-9 with TRBJ1-5; D remains ambiguous. Germline CDR1 and CDR2: SEHNR and FQNEAQ (reference sequence). The ends were cut back, 1 base at V and 7 bases at J, with 11 bases in the middle. The CDR3 loop spans 14 amino acids.

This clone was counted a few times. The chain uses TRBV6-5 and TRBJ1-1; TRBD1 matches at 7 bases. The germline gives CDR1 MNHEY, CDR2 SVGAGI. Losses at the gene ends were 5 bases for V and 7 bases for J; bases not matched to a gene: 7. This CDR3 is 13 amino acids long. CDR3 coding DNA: TGTGCCAGCAGTCTTGACAGGGATAATGAAGCTTTCTTT. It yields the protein CASSLDRDNEAFF.

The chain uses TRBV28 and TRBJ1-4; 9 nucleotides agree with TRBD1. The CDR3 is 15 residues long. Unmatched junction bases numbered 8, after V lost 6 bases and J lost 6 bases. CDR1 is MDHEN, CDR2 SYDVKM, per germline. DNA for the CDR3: TGTGCCAGCAGAAAAAGGACAGGGGCCTATGAAAAACTGTTTTTT. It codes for CASRKRTGAYEKLFF.

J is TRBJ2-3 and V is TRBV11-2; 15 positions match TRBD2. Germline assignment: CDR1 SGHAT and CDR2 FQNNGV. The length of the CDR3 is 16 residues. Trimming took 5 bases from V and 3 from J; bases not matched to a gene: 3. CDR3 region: CASSGGLAGGTDTQYF. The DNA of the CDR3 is TGTGCCAGCAGCGGAGGACTAGCGGGAGGGACAGATACGCAGTATTTT.

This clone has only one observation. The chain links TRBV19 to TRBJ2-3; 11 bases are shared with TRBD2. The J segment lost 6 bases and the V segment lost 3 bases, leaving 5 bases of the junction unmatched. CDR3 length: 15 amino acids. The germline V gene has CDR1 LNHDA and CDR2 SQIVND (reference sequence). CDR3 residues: CASSMASGRPDTQYF. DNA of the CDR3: TGTGCCAGTAGTATGGCTAGCGGGAGGCCTGATACGCAGTATTTT.

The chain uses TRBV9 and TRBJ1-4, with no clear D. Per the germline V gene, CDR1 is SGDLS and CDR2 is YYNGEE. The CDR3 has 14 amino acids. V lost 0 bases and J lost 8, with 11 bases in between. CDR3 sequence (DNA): TGTGCCAGCAGCGTAGGGAGCCCCGGGGAAAAACTGTTTTTT. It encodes CASSVGSPGEKLFF.

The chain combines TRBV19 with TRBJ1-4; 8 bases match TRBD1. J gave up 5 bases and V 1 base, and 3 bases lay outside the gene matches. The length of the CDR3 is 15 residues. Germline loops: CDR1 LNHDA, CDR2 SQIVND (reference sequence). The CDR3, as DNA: TGTGCCAGTAGTATAGGGACAGGGCGGAATGAAAAACTGTTTTTT. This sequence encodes CASSIGTGRNEKLFF. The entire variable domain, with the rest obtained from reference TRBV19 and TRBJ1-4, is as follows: DGGITQSPKYLFRKEGQNVTLSCEQNLNHDAMYWYRQDPGQGLRLIYYSQIVNDFQKGDIAEGYSVSREKKESFPLTVTSAQKNPTAFYLCASSIGTGRNEKLFFGSGTQLSVL.

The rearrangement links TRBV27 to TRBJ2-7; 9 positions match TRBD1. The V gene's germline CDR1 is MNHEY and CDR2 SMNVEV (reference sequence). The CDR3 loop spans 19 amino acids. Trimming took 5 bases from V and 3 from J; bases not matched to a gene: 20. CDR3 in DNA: TGTGCCAGCAGTCTACTTTCCCCCTCGGGACAGGGAGGATACTACGAGCAGTACTTC. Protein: CASSLLSPSGQGGYYEQYF.

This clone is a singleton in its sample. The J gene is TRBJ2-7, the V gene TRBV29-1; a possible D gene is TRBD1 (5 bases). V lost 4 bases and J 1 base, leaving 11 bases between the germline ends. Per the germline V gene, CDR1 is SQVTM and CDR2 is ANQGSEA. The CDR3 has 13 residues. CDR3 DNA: TGCAGCGTTGTCTCGCGACAGTCCTACGAGCAGTACTTC. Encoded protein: CSVVSRQSYEQYF.

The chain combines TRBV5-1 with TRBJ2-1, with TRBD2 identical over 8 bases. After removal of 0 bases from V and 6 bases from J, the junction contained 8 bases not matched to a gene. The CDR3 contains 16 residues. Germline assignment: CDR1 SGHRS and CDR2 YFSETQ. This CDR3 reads CASSLASGSLINEQFF. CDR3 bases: TGCGCCAGCAGCTTGGCCAGCGGGAGTTTGATCAATGAGCAGTTCTTC.

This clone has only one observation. The CDR3 DNA follows: TGTGCCAGCAGCTTTCGGAGGGGGCTTGAGACCCAGTACTTC. Translation: CASSFRRGLETQYF. The chain joins TRBV7-2 to TRBJ2-5, with a weak D call TRBD1 (7 bases). The ends were cut back, 3 bases at V and 5 bases at J, with 13 bases in the middle. In germline, CDR1 is SGHTA, CDR2 FQGNSA. CDR3 size: 14 residues.